These 14 T cell receptor beta chains share one sample of origin, sequenced in a study of blood T cell repertoires in COVID-19. Method: immunoSEQ multiplex PCR; TCRdb's copy keeps in-frame clones and lacks some. The data show around 100,000 clones, with roughly 90% seen just once and roughly 7.3% held by the top ten. The specimen sequenced was peripheral blood. These receptors came from a man aged 25-45 years in a cohort sampled during active COVID-19.

The rearrangement joins TRBV6-1 to TRBJ2-3; D possibly corresponds to TRBD2 (6 bases). CDR3 length: 15 amino acids. Between the trimmed V and J ends, which lost 0 bases and 7 bases, there was a span of 14 bases. Germline values: CDR1 MNHNS, CDR2 SASEGT. The CDR3 protein is CASSEALRGLNTQYF. The CDR3 coding sequence is TGTGCCAGCAGTGAAGCGCTTCGGGGGTTGAATACGCAGTATTTT.

The chain has TRBV6-5 and TRBJ1-4, with 7 bases that match TRBD1. CDR3 size: 15 residues. Germline CDR1 and CDR2: MNHEY and SVGAGI. Unmatched junction bases numbered 9, after V lost 6 bases and J lost 5 bases. CDR3 protein: CASSIVWTGNEKLFF. CDR3 nucleotides: TGTGCCAGCAGCATCGTATGGACAGGAAATGAAAAACTGTTTTTT.

This sequence joins TRBV28 and TRBJ1-5; D gene ambiguous. CDR1 MDHEN and CDR2 SYDVKM come from the germline V gene. V was trimmed by 7 bases and J by 1 base, leaving 5 bases between them. This CDR3 is 12 amino acids long. CDR3 loop: CASTMSNQPQHF. In nucleotides, the CDR3 is TGTGCCAGCACCATGAGCAATCAGCCCCAGCATTTT.

The V and J genes are TRBV7-8 and TRBJ2-1, with TRBD2 matching over 9 bases. The CDR3 sequence is 16 residues long. V lost 2 bases, J lost 5 bases, and 7 bases stayed unmatched. Germline CDR1 is SGHVS and CDR2 is FQNEAQ. The CDR3 DNA reads as TGTGCCAGCAGCTTAAGCGGCGGGGGGGCCAACAATGAGCAGTTCTTC. This encodes CASSLSGGGANNEQFF.

This clone was counted a single time. The gene calls are TRBV29-1 and TRBJ2-1; TRBD2 agrees at 7 bases. Germline lookup yields CDR1 SQVTM and CDR2 ANQGSEA. This CDR3 has 14 amino acids. After removal of 2 bases from V and 3 bases from J, the junction contained 4 bases not matched to a gene. CDR3 residues: CSVENWGGYNEQFF. In DNA, the CDR3 is TGCAGCGTTGAAAATTGGGGGGGCTACAATGAGCAGTTCTTC.

This chain connects TRBV10-3 to TRBJ2-1; D perhaps matches TRBD2 (5 bases). Trimming cost V 8 bases and J 4 bases, with 15 bases left between them. Germline V lookup: CDR1 ENHRY, CDR2 SYGVKD. CDR3 length equals 14 residues. The CDR3, as DNA: TGTGCCATCCGGGGAGCCGTAACTTACAATGAGCAGTTCTTC. The encoded protein is CAIRGAVTYNEQFF.

CDR3 sequence: CASSFTAYSNQPQHF. DNA of the CDR3: TGTGCCAGCAGCTTTACAGCTTATAGCAATCAGCCCCAGCATTTT. The chain couples TRBV5-5 to TRBJ1-5, with D uncertain. Germline V gene lookup returns CDR1 SGHKS and CDR2 YYEKEE (reference sequence). The V gene lost 2 bases and the J gene lost 0 bases, with 9 bases spanning the gap. This CDR3 is built from 15 residues.

This clone was seen a handful of times. V usage is TRBV3-1 (or the pseudogene TRBV3-2) and J usage is TRBJ2-7; D call uncertain. The CDR3 spans 17 residues. Germline CDR1 LGHDT, CDR2 YNNKEL (reference sequence). The V and J ends lost 0 bases and 2 bases respectively, with 17 bases between them. This CDR3 reads CASSQDIPPRVAYEQYF. CDR3 DNA: TGTGCCAGCAGCCAAGACATTCCTCCCCGAGTTGCCTACGAGCAGTACTTC.

This chain connects TRBV19 to TRBJ1-5, with 9 bases aligning to TRBD1. Trimming cost V 5 bases and J 9 bases; bases outside gene matches: 5. Germline CDR1 reads LNHDA; CDR2 reads SQIVND (reference sequence). This CDR3 contains 13 residues. CDR3 coding DNA: TGTGCCAGTAGTCCTACAGGGGGCAGGCCCCAGCATTTT. Translation gives CASSPTGGRPQHF.

The chain joins TRBV6-5 to TRBJ1-5, with 7 bases matching TRBD1. Germline lookup yields CDR1 MNHEY and CDR2 SVGAGI. This CDR3 has 15 amino acids. V lost 0 bases and J lost 4; bases outside the gene matches: 3. The CDR3, as DNA: TGTGCCAGCAGTTACTCGGGACAGTCAAATCAGCCCCAGCATTTT. Its translation: CASSYSGQSNQPQHF.

The chain links TRBV28 to TRBJ2-3; TRBD1 agrees at 10 bases. CDR1 and CDR2 from the germline V gene are MDHEN and SYDVKM. V trimming: 9 bases; J trimming: 7 bases; junction bases outside the gene matches: 13. The CDR3 spans 15 residues. Written as DNA, the CDR3 is TGTGCCAGTGGTGACCCGGGACAGGGGCCCAATACGCAGTATTTT. Its protein is CASGDPGQGPNTQYF. The variable domain in full, completed from reference TRBV28 and TRBJ2-3, reads DVKVTQSSRYLVKRTGEKVFLECVQDMDHENMFWYRQDPGLGLRLIYFSYDVKMKEKGDIPEGYSVSREKKERFSLILESASTNQTSMYLCASGDPGQGPNTQYFGPGTRLTVL.

This clone has just a few counts. Other DNA sequences of this sample code for an identical CDR3. The chain couples TRBV13 to TRBJ1-3; no reliable D call. Germline V lookup: CDR1 PRHDT, CDR2 FYEKMQ (reference sequence). This CDR3 contains 15 residues. The germline V and J ends were trimmed by 1 base and 0 bases, with 7 bases remaining between them. The CDR3 region has the DNA TGTGCCAGCAGCTTAGATTCTAGCTCTGGAAACACCATATATTTT. The encoded protein is CASSLDSSSGNTIYF.

This rearrangement joins TRBV6-5 to TRBJ1-2, with 7 bases matching TRBD1. V was clipped by 7 bases and J by 5 bases; unmatched bases: 7. Germline assignment: CDR1 MNHEY and CDR2 SVGAGI. The CDR3 is 13 amino acids. The CDR3 sequence: CASTPTGEYGYTF. The CDR3 bases are TGTGCCAGCACTCCTACAGGGGAGTATGGCTACACCTTC.

This clone has only a few counts. The rearrangement joins TRBV5-6 to TRBJ2-7; TRBD1 is a possible D gene (6 bases). This CDR3 comprises 12 residues. Trimming removed 4 bases from V and 8 bases from J, with 13 bases in between. The germline gives CDR1 SGHDT, CDR2 YYEEEE. The CDR3 region has the DNA TGTGCCAGCAGCCGGGAAACAGGGAAGCAGTACTTC. It encodes CASSRETGKQYF.